Listed below are T cell receptor beta chains from one sample, sequenced in a study of shared clonotypes between healthy human individuals. Sequencing was performed with immunoSEQ multiplex PCR; in TCRdb, only in-frame clones are kept and a portion is missing. The sample consists of 550,000 to 800,000 clones, around 90% of them appearing once. The sequencing sample was made of memory CD8+ T cells from PBMCs. These receptors were collected from a man between 18 and 35 years old in good health. Some clones in this sample may be carry-over from other donors' samples. Both conserved end residues are part of each CDR3. A D gene is named only where the DNA matches it firmly. The size field is filled for only some rows; it gives once, few, many or a size class.

v_gene	j_gene	abundance	d_gene	CDR3aa	CDR3nt
TRBV13	TRBJ2-6	.	TRBD1	CASSSRQGAYVLTF	TGTGCCAGCAGCTCTCGACAGGGGGCTTACGTCCTGACTTTC
TRBV5-6	TRBJ2-3	.	TRBD1	CASSYNDRGGTDTQYF	TGTGCCAGCAGTTACAATGACAGGGGGGGCACAGATACGCAGTATTTT
TRBV9	TRBJ2-7	.	.	CASSLGLHYEQYF	TGTGCCAGCAGCTTGGGGTTACACTACGAGCAGTACTTC
TRBV7-2	TRBJ2-3	.	TRBD2	CASSPLAGDEPDTQYF	TGTGCCAGCAGCCCATTAGCGGGAGATGAGCCAGATACGCAGTATTTT
TRBV29-1	TRBJ2-7	.	.	CSVGSGLGYEQYF	TGCAGCGTGGGGTCGGGGTTAGGCTACGAGCAGTACTTC
TRBV29-1	TRBJ2-1	.	TRBD1	CSAPGQGRDEQFF	TGCAGCGCTCCGGGACAGGGGCGCGATGAGCAGTTCTTC
TRBV28	TRBJ2-1	.	.	CASRARVSSYNEQFF	TGTGCCAGCAGAGCGAGGGTAAGCTCCTACAATGAGCAGTTCTTC
TRBV27	TRBJ2-7	.	TRBD2	CASSFGAGVPYEQYF	TGTGCCAGCAGTTTCGGGGCGGGAGTTCCCTACGAGCAGTACTTC
TRBV5-1	TRBJ2-4	.	.	CASSLSASEGWAVPKNIQYF	TGCGCCAGCAGCTTGTCGGCTAGCGAGGGTTGGGCCGTTCCCAAAAACATTCAGTACTTC
TRBV4-3	TRBJ2-5	.	.	CASSQDRGLQTQYF	TGCGCCAGCAGCCAAGATCGTGGGCTACAGACCCAGTACTTC
TRBV27	TRBJ2-7	.	.	CASRGRDSPYEQYF	TGTGCCAGCAGGGGGAGGGACAGTCCCTACGAGCAGTACTTC
TRBV6-5	TRBJ2-1	.	TRBD2	CASSREAAYHEQFF	TGTGCCAGCAGCCGGGAGGCGGCTTACCATGAGCAGTTCTTC
TRBV6-6	TRBJ2-7	.	TRBD1	CASSYDRGLSYEQYF	TGTGCCAGCAGTTACGACAGGGGGCTCTCCTACGAGCAGTACTTC
TRBV28	TRBJ2-1	.	.	CASTLSLAGNEQFF	TGTGCCAGCACCCTTAGCCTAGCCGGGAATGAGCAGTTCTTC
TRBV4-1	TRBJ2-7	.	.	CASSFDPEPYYEQYF	TGCGCCAGCAGTTTCGACCCGGAACCGTACTACGAGCAGTACTTC
TRBV9	TRBJ1-5	.	.	CASSVAGGGQPQHF	TGTGCCAGCAGCGTAGCTGGGGGGGGCCAGCCCCAGCATTTT
TRBV6-5	TRBJ1-5	.	TRBD1	CASSYVGTGFQPQHF	TGTGCCAGCAGTTACGTCGGGACAGGGTTTCAGCCCCAGCATTTT
TRBV19	TRBJ1-1	few	.	CASSPGVMNTEAFF	TGTGCCAGTAGTCCAGGGGTGATGAACACTGAAGCTTTCTTT
TRBV14	TRBJ1-1	.	TRBD1	CASSQNGILMGQEAFF	TGTGCCAGCAGCCAAAACGGAATATTAATGGGACAGGAAGCTTTCTTT
TRBV13	TRBJ2-5	.	.	CASSPNFAAQNRETQYF	TGTGCCAGCAGCCCCAATTTTGCAGCTCAAAATAGGGAGACCCAGTACTTC
TRBV19	TRBJ1-5	many	.	CASKWAGNSNQPQHF	TGTGCCAGTAAGTGGGCAGGGAATAGCAATCAGCCCCAGCATTTT
TRBV9	TRBJ2-3	.	TRBD2	CASSGTGLAGRSDTQYF	TGTGCCAGCAGCGGAACGGGACTAGCGGGGAGGTCAGATACGCAGTATTTT
TRBV6-5	TRBJ2-1	.	TRBD2	CASSSSGRNEQFF	TGTGCCAGCAGCTCTAGCGGGAGGAATGAGCAGTTCTTC
TRBV27	TRBJ2-3	.	TRBD2	CASSFYSGRAGDTQYF	TGTGCCAGCAGTTTTTATAGCGGGAGGGCCGGAGATACGCAGTATTTT
TRBV27	TRBJ2-1	.	.	CASSTTSDEQFF	TGTGCCAGCAGTACCACTAGTGATGAGCAGTTCTTC
TRBV25-1	TRBJ1-2	.	.	CASSGPIQGSYGYTF	TGTGCCAGCAGTGGACCGATACAGGGTTCCTATGGCTACACCTTC
TRBV7-9	TRBJ2-5	.	.	CASTSRTDHQETQYF	TGTGCCAGCACCTCCCGGACAGATCACCAAGAGACCCAGTACTTC
TRBV28	TRBJ1-4	.	TRBD1	CASRRDRGHEKLFF	TGTGCCAGCAGGCGGGACAGGGGGCATGAAAAACTGTTTTTT
TRBV14	TRBJ2-5	.	TRBD2	CASSRGLADPQETQYF	TGTGCCAGCAGCCGGGGACTAGCGGATCCCCAAGAGACCCAGTACTTC
TRBV28	TRBJ2-4	.	.	CASSRHFADIQYF	TGTGCCAGCAGTCGACATTTTGCAGACATTCAGTACTTC
TRBV5-1	TRBJ1-5	.	TRBD1	CASSPGQGFNQPQHF	TGCGCCAGCAGCCCCGGACAGGGCTTCAATCAGCCCCAGCATTTT
TRBV7-9	TRBJ2-7	few	TRBD1	CASSLLDRAYEQYF	TGTGCCAGCAGCTTATTGGACAGGGCCTACGAGCAGTACTTC
TRBV7-9	TRBJ2-1	.	.	CASSLGQNSYNEQFF	TGTGCCAGCAGCTTAGGTCAGAACTCCTACAATGAGCAGTTCTTC
TRBV11-2	TRBJ1-1	.	.	CASSLSTTEAFF	TGTGCCAGCAGCTTATCGACGACAGAAGCTTTCTTT
TRBV9	TRBJ2-5	.	.	CASSVARGTQYF	TGTGCCAGCAGCGTAGCTCGAGGGACCCAGTACTTC
TRBV5-1	TRBJ2-2	.	TRBD2	CASSLSPLRSGRGTGELFF	TGCGCCAGCAGCCTGTCCCCTCTAAGAAGCGGGAGAGGCACCGGGGAGCTGTTTTTT
TRBV29-1	TRBJ2-1	.	.	CSVDAPLKYNEQFF	TGCAGCGTTGATGCCCCCCTTAAATACAATGAGCAGTTCTTC
TRBV7-9	TRBJ2-1	.	.	CASSPSWGAYNEQFF	TGTGCCAGCAGCCCCTCGTGGGGGGCTTACAATGAGCAGTTCTTC
TRBV10-3	TRBJ2-1	.	TRBD1	CAIMALGTGDNEQFF	TGTGCCATCATGGCCTTGGGCACAGGGGACAATGAGCAGTTCTTC
TRBV30	TRBJ1-2	.	.	CAWRKGVSANYGYTF	TGTGCCTGGAGGAAGGGGGTTTCAGCTAACTATGGCTACACCTTC
TRBV4-1	TRBJ1-4	.	.	CASSQGSGAGEKLFF	TGCGCCAGCAGCCAGGGATCGGGGGCTGGTGAAAAACTGTTTTTT
TRBV27	TRBJ2-7	.	.	CASSPSRGGVSYEQYF	TGTGCCAGCAGTCCCAGCAGGGGCGGGGTCTCCTACGAGCAGTACTTC
TRBV5-6	TRBJ2-7	few	.	CASSYDSSYEQYF	TGTGCCAGCAGCTACGACAGTTCATACGAGCAGTACTTC
TRBV6-5	TRBJ1-1	.	TRBD1	CASSYGTVNTEAFF	TGTGCCAGCAGTTACGGGACAGTGAACACTGAAGCTTTCTTT
TRBV25-1	TRBJ2-1	.	TRBD2	CASSTSGRFNEQFF	TGTGCCAGCAGTACTAGCGGGAGGTTCAATGAGCAGTTCTTC
TRBV7-9	TRBJ2-5	.	TRBD1	CASSLRGQGPETQYF	TGTGCCAGCAGCTTAAGGGGACAGGGTCCGGAGACCCAGTACTTC
TRBV5-1	TRBJ1-1	.	.	CASSLDQGMNTEAFF	TGCGCCAGCAGCTTGGACCAGGGAATGAACACTGAAGCTTTCTTT
TRBV9	TRBJ2-7	.	.	CASSVEASPRGEQYF	TGTGCCAGCAGCGTAGAGGCTAGCCCGAGAGGGGAGCAGTACTTC
TRBV11-2	TRBJ1-1	.	.	CASSLGQRLVTEAFF	TGTGCCAGCAGCTTAGGTCAACGGTTGGTGACTGAAGCTTTCTTT